This T cell receptor (beta chain) was retrieved from a study of CD8+ T cells in alopecia areata. Study results and limitations: Especially in alopecia totalis/universalis, lesional scalp showed greater clonality than normal scalp did.

Specified treatment: oral pan-JAK inhibitor, 5-10 mg twice daily. Specimens obtained from alopecia areata patients comprised lesional scalp punch biopsies and peripheral blood. It was from PBMCs that CD4+ and CD8+ T cells were sorted. The CDR3 has 14 residues. Germline assignment: CDR1 SGHRS and CDR2 YFSETQ. Germline trimming cut 4 bases from V and 5 bases from J; bases unmatched to any gene: 7. Note on this clone: Its cognate antigen is unknown.

Sequencing used cDNA as its template, made by extracting RNA and reverse transcribing it. Assay: immunoSEQ multiplex PCR; the TCRdb copy retains only in-frame clones and omits some. The sample gives 200,000 or so clones, about three fifths of which show up once; 5% to 6% is in the top ten. The receptor comes from a human donor with alopecia areata. Sequenced material: CD4+ T cells sorted from blood, taken at week 24, from a patient treated with tofacitinib. This rearrangement joins TRBV5-1 to TRBJ1-1; 8 bases match TRBD1. In nucleotides, the CDR3 is TGCGCCAGCAGCGGCGGACAGGGACGGACTGAAGCTTTCTTT. Its translation: CASSGGQGRTEAFF.